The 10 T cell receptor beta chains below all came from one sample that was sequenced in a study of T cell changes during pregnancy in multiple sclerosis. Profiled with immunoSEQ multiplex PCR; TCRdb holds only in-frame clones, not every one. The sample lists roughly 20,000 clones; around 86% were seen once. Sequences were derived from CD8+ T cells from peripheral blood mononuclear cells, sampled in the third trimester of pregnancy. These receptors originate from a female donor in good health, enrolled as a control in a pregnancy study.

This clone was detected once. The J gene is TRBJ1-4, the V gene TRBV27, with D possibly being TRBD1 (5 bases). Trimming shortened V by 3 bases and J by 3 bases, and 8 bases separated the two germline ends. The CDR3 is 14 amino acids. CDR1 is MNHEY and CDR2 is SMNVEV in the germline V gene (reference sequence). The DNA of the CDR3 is TGTGCCAGCAGTTTTCTAGGGGCTAATGAAAAACTGTTTTTT. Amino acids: CASSFLGANEKLFF.

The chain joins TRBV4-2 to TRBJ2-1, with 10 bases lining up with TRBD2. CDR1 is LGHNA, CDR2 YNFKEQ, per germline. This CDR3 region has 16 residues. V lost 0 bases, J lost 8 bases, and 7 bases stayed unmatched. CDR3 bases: TGTGCCAGCAGCCAAGAATTGGCTAGCGGGAGTCATGAGCAGTTCTTC. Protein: CASSQELASGSHEQFF.

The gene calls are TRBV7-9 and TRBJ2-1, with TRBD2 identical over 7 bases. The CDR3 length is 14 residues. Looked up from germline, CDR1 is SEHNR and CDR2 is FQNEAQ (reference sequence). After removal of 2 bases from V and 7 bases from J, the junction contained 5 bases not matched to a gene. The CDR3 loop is CASSLLDSGNEQFF. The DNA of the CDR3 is TGTGCCAGCAGCTTACTGGATAGCGGGAATGAGCAGTTCTTC.

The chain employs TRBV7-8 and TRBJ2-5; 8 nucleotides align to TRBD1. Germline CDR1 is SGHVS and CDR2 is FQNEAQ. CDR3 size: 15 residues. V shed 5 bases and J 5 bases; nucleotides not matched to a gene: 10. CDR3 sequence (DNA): TGTGCCAGCAGCCACGCCGACAGGGGTTGGGAGACCCAGTACTTC. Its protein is CASSHADRGWETQYF.

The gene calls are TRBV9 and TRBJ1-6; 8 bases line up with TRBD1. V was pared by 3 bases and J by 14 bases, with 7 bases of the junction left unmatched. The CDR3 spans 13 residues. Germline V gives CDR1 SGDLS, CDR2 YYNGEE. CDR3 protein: CASSAGQGWALHF. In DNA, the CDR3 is TGTGCCAGCAGCGCCGGACAGGGTTGGGCCCTCCACTTT.

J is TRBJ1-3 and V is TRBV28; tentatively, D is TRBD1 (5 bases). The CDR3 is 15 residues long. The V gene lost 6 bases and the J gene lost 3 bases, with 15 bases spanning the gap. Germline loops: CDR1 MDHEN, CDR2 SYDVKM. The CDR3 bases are TGTGCCAGCAGCGGGGGGGGACGAAGTGGAAACACCATATATTTT. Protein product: CASSGGGRSGNTIYF.

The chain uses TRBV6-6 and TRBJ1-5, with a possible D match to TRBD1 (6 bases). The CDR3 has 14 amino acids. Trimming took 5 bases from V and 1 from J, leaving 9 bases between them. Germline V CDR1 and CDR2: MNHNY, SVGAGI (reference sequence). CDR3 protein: CASSPTGSNQPQHF. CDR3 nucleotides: TGTGCCAGCAGTCCGACAGGAAGCAATCAGCCCCAGCATTTT.

CDR3: CASSPGLAFNEQFF. The CDR3, as DNA: TGTGCCAGCAGCCCGGGACTAGCGTTCAATGAGCAGTTCTTC. The chain joins TRBV9 to TRBJ2-1, with 10 bases lining up with TRBD2. The CDR3 is made up of 14 amino acids. Germline V gene lookup returns CDR1 SGDLS and CDR2 YYNGEE. The V segment lost 4 bases and the J segment 6 bases; nucleotides outside the gene matches: 4.

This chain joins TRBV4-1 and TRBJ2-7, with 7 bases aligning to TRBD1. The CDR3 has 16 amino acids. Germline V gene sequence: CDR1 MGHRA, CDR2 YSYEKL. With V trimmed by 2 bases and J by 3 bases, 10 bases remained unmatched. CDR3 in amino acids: CASSQLGAGTDYEQYF. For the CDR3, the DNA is TGCGCCAGCAGCCAACTTGGGGCAGGGACAGACTACGAGCAGTACTTC.

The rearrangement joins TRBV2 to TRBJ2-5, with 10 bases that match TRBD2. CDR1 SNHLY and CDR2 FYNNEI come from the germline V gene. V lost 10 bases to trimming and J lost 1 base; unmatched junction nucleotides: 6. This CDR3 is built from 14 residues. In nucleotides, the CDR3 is TGTGCCATACGTACTAGCGGGGTCCAAGAGACCCAGTACTTC. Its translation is CAIRTSGVQETQYF.